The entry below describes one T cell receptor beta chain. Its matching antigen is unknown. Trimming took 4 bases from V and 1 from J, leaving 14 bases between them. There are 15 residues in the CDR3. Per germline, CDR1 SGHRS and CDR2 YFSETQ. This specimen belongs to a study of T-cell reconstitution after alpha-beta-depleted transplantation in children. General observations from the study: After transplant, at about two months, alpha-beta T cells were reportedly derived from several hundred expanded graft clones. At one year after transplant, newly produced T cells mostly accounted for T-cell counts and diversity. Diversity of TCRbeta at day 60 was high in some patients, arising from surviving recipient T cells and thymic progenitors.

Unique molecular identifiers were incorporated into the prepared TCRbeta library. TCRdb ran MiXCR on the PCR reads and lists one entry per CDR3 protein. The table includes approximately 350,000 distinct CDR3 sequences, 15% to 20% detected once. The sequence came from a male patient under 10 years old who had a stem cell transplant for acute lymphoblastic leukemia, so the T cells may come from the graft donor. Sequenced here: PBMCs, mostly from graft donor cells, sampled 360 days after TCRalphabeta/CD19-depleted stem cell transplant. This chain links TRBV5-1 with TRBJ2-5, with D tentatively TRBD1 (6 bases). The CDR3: CASSHLGAPQETQYF. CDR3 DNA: TGCGCCAGCAGCCACTTGGGGGCCCCCCAAGAGACCCAGTACTTC.